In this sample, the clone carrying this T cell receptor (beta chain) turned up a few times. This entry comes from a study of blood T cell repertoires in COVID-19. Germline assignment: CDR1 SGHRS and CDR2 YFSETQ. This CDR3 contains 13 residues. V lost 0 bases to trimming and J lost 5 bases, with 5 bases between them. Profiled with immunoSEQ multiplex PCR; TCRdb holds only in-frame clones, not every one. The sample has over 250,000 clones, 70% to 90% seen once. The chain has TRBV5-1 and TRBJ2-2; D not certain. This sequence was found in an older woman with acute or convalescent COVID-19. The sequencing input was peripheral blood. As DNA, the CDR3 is TGCGCCAGCAGCTTGGGGCAGACCGGGGAGCTGTTTTTT. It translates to CASSLGQTGELFF.